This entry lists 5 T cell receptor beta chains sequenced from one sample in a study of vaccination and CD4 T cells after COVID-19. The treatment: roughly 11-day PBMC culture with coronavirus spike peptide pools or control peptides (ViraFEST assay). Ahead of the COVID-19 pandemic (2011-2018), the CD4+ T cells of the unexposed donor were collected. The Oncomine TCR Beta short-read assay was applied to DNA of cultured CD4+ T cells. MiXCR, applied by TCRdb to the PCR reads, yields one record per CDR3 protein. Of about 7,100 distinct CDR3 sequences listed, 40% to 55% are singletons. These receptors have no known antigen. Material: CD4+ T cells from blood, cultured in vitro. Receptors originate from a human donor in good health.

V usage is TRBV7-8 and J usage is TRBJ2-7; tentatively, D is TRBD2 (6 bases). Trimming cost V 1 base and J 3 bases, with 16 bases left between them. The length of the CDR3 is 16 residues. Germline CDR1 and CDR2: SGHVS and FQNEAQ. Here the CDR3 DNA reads TGTGCCAGCAGCTTAGTCATATGGGGAGGTAGCTACGAGCAGTACTTC. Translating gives CASSLVIWGGSYEQYF.

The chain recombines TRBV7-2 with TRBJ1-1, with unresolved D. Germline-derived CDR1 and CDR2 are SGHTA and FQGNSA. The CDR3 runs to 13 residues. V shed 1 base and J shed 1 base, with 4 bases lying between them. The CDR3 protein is CASSLGQNTEAFF. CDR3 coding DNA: TGTGCCAGCAGCTTAGGGCAGAACACTGAAGCTTTCTTT.

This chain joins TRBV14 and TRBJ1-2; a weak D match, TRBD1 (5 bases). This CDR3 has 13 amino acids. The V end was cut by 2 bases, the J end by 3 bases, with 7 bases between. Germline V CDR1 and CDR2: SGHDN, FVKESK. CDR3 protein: CASSQQGDYGYTF. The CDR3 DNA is TGTGCCAGCAGCCAACAAGGGGACTATGGCTACACCTTC.

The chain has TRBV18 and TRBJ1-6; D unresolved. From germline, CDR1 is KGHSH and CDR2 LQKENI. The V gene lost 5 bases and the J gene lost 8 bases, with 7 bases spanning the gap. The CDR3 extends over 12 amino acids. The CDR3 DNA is TGTGCCAGCTCAAACCAGGATTCACCCCTCCACTTT. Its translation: CASSNQDSPLHF.

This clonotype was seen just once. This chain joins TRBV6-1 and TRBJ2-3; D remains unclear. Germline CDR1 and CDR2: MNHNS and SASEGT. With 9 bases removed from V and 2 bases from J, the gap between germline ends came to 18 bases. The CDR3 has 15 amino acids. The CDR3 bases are TGTGCCAGTCGAATGGTGAGCTCTCCCACAGATACGCAGTATTTT. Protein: CASRMVSSPTDTQYF.